This entry lists 15 T cell receptor beta chains sequenced from one sample in a study of CD8 T cells in Susac syndrome. Reverse transcription of about 0.45 to 1 ug RNA was performed with random hexamers. TCRdb reprocessed the immunoSEQ multiplex PCR reads via MiXCR and lists one record per CDR3 protein. The table shows about 200,000 distinct CDR3 sequences, with 85% to 95% occurring only once. The sequencing sample was made of CD4+ T cells from PBMCs. Source of these receptors: a human donor in good health.

The V and J genes are TRBV7-9 and TRBJ2-7; D possibly corresponds to TRBD1 (6 bases). Trimming removed 5 bases at V and 3 bases at J, with 17 bases between. The germline CDR1 and CDR2 sequences are SEHNR and FQNEAQ (reference sequence). The CDR3 length is 15 residues. The CDR3 sequence is CASSAFRQDFYEQYF. As DNA, the CDR3 is TGTGCCAGCAGCGCGTTTAGACAGGACTTCTACGAGCAGTACTTC. The entire variable domain, with the rest obtained from reference TRBV7-9 and TRBJ2-7, is as follows: DTGVSQNPRHKITKRGQNVTFRCDPISEHNRLYWYRQTLGQGPEFLTYFQNEAQLEKSRLLSDRFSAERPKGSFSTLEIQRTEQGDSAMYLCASSAFRQDFYEQYFGPGTRLTVT.

This chain joins TRBV6-2 or TRBV6-3 and TRBJ2-7, with TRBD2 identical over 7 bases. Germline V gives CDR1 MNHEY, CDR2 SVGEGT. The CDR3 totals 10 residues. V was clipped by 9 bases and J by 4 bases; unmatched bases: 0. This CDR3 is CARLAYEQYF. CDR3 coding DNA: TGTGCCAGACTAGCGTACGAGCAGTACTTC.

The chain is built from TRBV9 and TRBJ2-5; D is unresolved. V lost 3 bases and J 1 base, leaving 19 bases between the germline ends. This CDR3 has 17 residues. The germline gives CDR1 SGDLS, CDR2 YYNGEE. This CDR3 is CASSAPTKQLCQETQYF. CDR3 bases: TGTGCCAGCAGCGCCCCGACGAAACAGTTATGCCAAGAGACCCAGTACTTC.

V gene TRBV3-1 combines with J gene TRBJ1-2; D is possibly TRBD1 (5 bases). The CDR3 runs 13 residues. The V end lost 2 bases, the J end lost 6 bases, and 10 bases lay between the germline ends. Germline CDR1 is LGHDT and CDR2 is YNNKEL (reference sequence). The CDR3, as DNA: TGTGCCAGCAGCCAAAGGGGAAGGAATGGCTACACCTTC. Translation gives CASSQRGRNGYTF.

The chain uses TRBV20-1 and TRBJ1-2; D is undetermined. Looked up from germline, CDR1 is DFQATT and CDR2 is SNEGSKA (reference sequence). The V gene lost 6 bases and the J gene lost 4 bases, with 9 bases spanning the gap. The CDR3 contains 11 residues. CDR3 region: CSAEASYGYTF. CDR3 sequence (DNA): TGCAGTGCAGAGGCCTCCTATGGCTACACCTTC.

This chain links TRBV7-9 with TRBJ2-3, with TRBD2 as a possible D gene (6 bases). The V gene lost 1 base and the J gene lost 6 bases, with 14 bases spanning the gap. Germline CDR1 and CDR2: SEHNR and FQNEAQ (reference sequence). The CDR3 has 15 residues. For the CDR3, the DNA is TGTGCCAGCAGCTTAGACGGAGGGATCGGGGATACGCAGTATTTT. It encodes CASSLDGGIGDTQYF.

This rearrangement joins TRBV28 to TRBJ2-7; the D gene could be TRBD1 or TRBD2 (5 bases each). This CDR3 has 15 amino acids. Germline values: CDR1 MDHEN, CDR2 SYDVKM. Trimming shortened V by 6 bases and J by 1 base, and 16 bases separated the two germline ends. CDR3 nucleotides: TGTGCCAGCAGCCCCGGGGACGCCGGATCCTACGAGCAGTACGTC. Residues: CASSPGDAGSYEQYV.

This rearrangement joins TRBV12-3 or TRBV12-4 to TRBJ1-6, with unresolved D. Trimming cost V 5 bases and J 10 bases, with 15 bases left between them. This CDR3 contains 14 residues. The CDR3 region has the DNA TGTGCCAGCAGTCTTGGAGGGCCCACATCACCCCTCCACTTT. It encodes CASSLGGPTSPLHF.

The genes are TRBV4-1 and TRBJ2-1, with D unresolved. V was trimmed by 1 base and J by 9 bases, leaving 10 bases between them. This CDR3 comprises 13 residues. The germline CDR1 and CDR2 sequences are MGHRA and YSYEKL. CDR3: CASSQAGEAEQFF. CDR3 DNA sequence: TGCGCCAGCAGCCAAGCCGGTGAGGCTGAGCAGTTCTTC.

Only one count was recorded for this clonotype. The chain combines TRBV20-1 with TRBJ2-5, with 7 bases lining up with TRBD1. CDR1 is DFQATT, CDR2 SNEGSKA, per germline (reference sequence). The CDR3 has 11 amino acids. Unmatched junction bases numbered 3, after V lost 6 bases and J lost 5 bases. CDR3 coding DNA: TGCAGTGCCACGACAGGGGAGACCCAGTACTTC. Its translation is CSATTGETQYF.

CDR3 nucleotides: TGCGCCAGCAGCCAAGTAGGGGGGGCTTCAGGCGAGCAGTACTTC. Its translation: CASSQVGGASGEQYF. The chain employs TRBV4-3 and TRBJ2-7, with a weak D call TRBD2 (7 bases). In germline, CDR1 is LGHNA, CDR2 YSLEER. Trimming took off 1 base at V and 6 bases at J, with 16 bases between the two ends. This CDR3 spans 15 amino acids.

The chain employs TRBV3-1 and TRBJ2-1; 8 bases are shared with TRBD2. The length of the CDR3 is 15 residues. Germline CDR1 is LGHDT and CDR2 is YNNKEL (reference sequence). V lost 4 bases and J lost 4; bases outside the gene matches: 6. CDR3 sequence: CASSPQAGAYNEQFF. For the CDR3, the DNA is TGTGCCAGCAGCCCACAAGCGGGGGCGTACAATGAGCAGTTCTTC.

The chain links TRBV12-3 or TRBV12-4 to TRBJ2-2; D not resolved. The CDR3 is 13 residues long. The V end was cut by 2 bases, the J end by 7 bases, with 8 bases between. CDR3 residues: CASSLSVIGELFF. DNA of the CDR3: TGTGCCAGCAGTTTATCGGTCATCGGGGAGCTGTTTTTT.

This clonotype was seen a single time. V is TRBV30 and J is TRBJ1-1; D uncertain. This CDR3 spans 16 amino acids. V was pared by 2 bases and J by 1 base, with 17 bases between. The V gene's germline CDR1 is GTSNPN and CDR2 SVGIG (reference sequence). The CDR3 protein is CAWSRVPGGGNTEAFF. The CDR3 region has the DNA TGTGCCTGGAGTCGGGTTCCGGGCGGCGGGAACACTGAAGCTTTCTTT.

This clonotype appeared a single time. The CDR3 protein is CASSQETGREQFF. The CDR3, as DNA: TGTGCCAGCAGCCAAGAAACAGGGAGGGAGCAGTTCTTC. The chain combines TRBV3-1 with TRBJ2-1, with D tentatively TRBD1 or TRBD2 (6 bases each). The germline V and J ends were trimmed by 0 bases and 10 bases, with 10 bases remaining between them. Germline V CDR1 and CDR2: LGHDT, YNNKEL (reference sequence). This CDR3 spans 13 amino acids.